The rows below give T cell receptor beta chains drawn from one sample of a study of blood T cells in healthy people across ages. Using its own MiXCR run on the 5' RACE reads, TCRdb lists one record per CDR3 protein. The table has roughly 1,100,000 distinct CDR3 sequences, around 25% seen once; the top ten hold 0.65% to 0.95%. These records were also assigned to another study, of T cells of mothers and their children.

Sequenced sample: blood. These receptors all stem from a girl aged 2 to 10 in good health. The CDR3 runs from the conserved cysteine through the conserved F or W. Each record gives: D gene, J gene, clone size, V gene, CDR3 protein, CDR3 DNA. D genes are given only for firm matches. Some rows mark clone size as missing; the rest say once, few, many or name a class of expanded clone.

>TRBD2|TRBJ2-1|NA|TRBV7-8
CASSAPRGGYNEQFF
TGTGCCAGCAGCGCCCCGCGCGGGGGTTACAATGAGCAGTTCTTC
>TRBD1|TRBJ1-1|NA|TRBV12-3/TRBV12-4
CASSLGNRGYTEAFF
TGTGCCAGCAGTTTAGGAAACAGGGGGTACACTGAAGCTTTCTTT
>NA|TRBJ1-3|few|TRBV12-3/TRBV12-4
CASSPLLWSGNTIYF
TGTGCCAGCAGTCCCCTTCTATGGTCTGGAAACACCATATATTTT
>NA|TRBJ2-2|NA|TRBV12-5
CASGLEAGELFF
TGTGCTAGTGGTTTAGAAGCCGGGGAGCTGTTTTTT
>NA|TRBJ2-7|few|TRBV7-8
CASSFGRLYEQYF
TGTGCCAGCAGCTTCGGGCGGCTCTACGAGCAGTACTTC
>NA|TRBJ2-6|few|TRBV29-1
CSVRLRLSGANVLTF
TGCAGCGTTCGACTCCGCCTCTCTGGGGCCAACGTCCTGACTTTC
>NA|TRBJ2-1|NA|TRBV7-2
CASSFKASHNEQFF
TGTGCCAGCAGCTTCAAGGCATCCCATAATGAGCAGTTCTTC
>NA|TRBJ1-2|NA|TRBV5-1
CASSLGRGRVGGYTF
TGCGCCAGCAGCTTGGGCAGAGGCCGGGTCGGGGGCTACACCTTC
>NA|TRBJ2-7|NA|TRBV7-9
CASSLDLDGDLSYEQYF
TGTGCCAGCAGCTTAGATTTGGATGGGGATCTCTCCTACGAGCAGTACTTC
>NA|TRBJ1-5|NA|TRBV20-1
CSARDSLVEHF
TGCAGTGCTAGAGATTCCCTGGTCGAGCATTTT
>NA|TRBJ1-4|few|TRBV24-1
CAPGGKTNEKLFF
TGTGCCCCGGGGGGCAAAACTAATGAAAAACTGTTTTTT
>NA|TRBJ1-2|few|TRBV20-1
CSAPPSGRGYGYTF
TGCAGTGCACCCCCCTCGGGGAGGGGCTATGGCTACACCTTC
>NA|TRBJ2-2|many|TRBV7-6
CASSLTYTGELFF
TGTGCCAGCAGCTTAACGTACACCGGGGAGCTGTTTTTT
>NA|TRBJ2-7|NA|TRBV6-1
CASRRQDGAYEQYF
TGTGCCAGCAGGAGACAGGATGGTGCCTACGAGCAGTACTTC
>NA|TRBJ1-4|NA|TRBV27
CASSLTVGFGEKLFF
TGTGCCAGCAGTTTAACTGTGGGGTTCGGGGAAAAACTGTTTTTT
>TRBD1|TRBJ2-4|NA|TRBV27
CASSDLDRGGDIQYF
TGTGCCAGCAGTGACTTGGACAGGGGGGGAGACATTCAGTACTTC
>TRBD1|TRBJ1-1|NA|TRBV29-1
CSAGQGVSEAFF
TGCAGCGCAGGACAGGGGGTCTCTGAAGCTTTCTTT
>NA|TRBJ2-7|NA|TRBV20-1
CSARNPTYEQYF
TGCAGTGCTAGAAACCCGACCTACGAGCAGTACTTC
>NA|TRBJ2-5|few|TRBV6-1
CASESLTQYF
TGTGCCAGCGAATCCCTCACCCAGTACTTC
>NA|TRBJ2-7|few|TRBV2
CALKGGTNPYEQYF
TGTGCCCTCAAGGGCGGGACAAATCCCTACGAGCAGTACTTC
>NA|TRBJ1-2|NA|TRBV20-1
CSARDFFEGESYGYTF
TGCAGTGCTAGAGATTTCTTTGAGGGAGAAAGCTATGGCTACACCTTC
>NA|TRBJ2-1|NA|TRBV12-3/TRBV12-4
CASSREKYNEQFF
TGTGCCAGCAGTCGAGAGAAATACAATGAGCAGTTCTTC
>NA|TRBJ1-6|NA|TRBV28
CASSFSQVKGSYNSPLHF
TGTGCCAGCAGTTTTAGCCAGGTCAAGGGCTCCTATAATTCACCCCTCCACTTT
>TRBD2|TRBJ2-1|NA|TRBV12-3/TRBV12-4
CASRRTSGATSYNEQFF
TGTGCCAGCAGAAGGACTAGCGGGGCAACCTCCTACAATGAGCAGTTCTTC
>NA|TRBJ2-7|NA|TRBV11-2
CASSLRTFSSYEQYF
TGTGCCAGCAGCCTGAGGACGTTTAGCTCCTACGAGCAGTACTTC
>TRBD2|TRBJ2-1|NA|TRBV6-2/TRBV6-3
CASSPYAGGDEQFF
TGTGCCAGCAGCCCTTACGCTGGGGGGGATGAGCAGTTCTTC
>NA|TRBJ2-1|NA|TRBV29-1
CSVGGRVSNEQFF
TGCAGCGTTGGGGGCAGGGTAAGCAATGAGCAGTTCTTC
>TRBD1|TRBJ2-7|few|TRBV7-2
CASSLVAGTGGSYEQYF
TGTGCCAGCAGCTTAGTGGCCGGGACAGGGGGCTCCTACGAGCAGTACTTC
>NA|TRBJ1-1|NA|TRBV20-1
CSARTGRGTEAFF
TGCAGTGCTAGGACAGGACGGGGCACTGAAGCTTTCTTT
>TRBD2|TRBJ2-1|few|TRBV6-1
CASSEGLGGDEQFF
TGTGCCAGCAGTGAGGGCCTCGGGGGGGATGAGCAGTTCTTC
>TRBD1|TRBJ2-2|NA|TRBV27
CASGWNLKRDRGPGELFF
TGTGCCAGCGGTTGGAATCTCAAACGGGACAGGGGTCCCGGGGAGCTGTTTTTT
>NA|TRBJ2-4|few|TRBV4-3
CASSPNSNRDIQYF
TGCGCCAGCAGCCCTAACTCTAACAGGGACATTCAGTACTTC
>NA|TRBJ2-7|NA|TRBV10-3
CAISRTGTYEQYF
TGTGCCATCTCCAGGACTGGGACCTACGAGCAGTACTTC
>TRBD1|TRBJ2-7|few|TRBV4-2
CASSQGDRDSYEQYF
TGTGCCAGCAGCCAAGGGGACAGGGATTCCTACGAGCAGTACTTC
>TRBD2|TRBJ2-1|many|TRBV27
CASSRTSGKGEQFF
TGTGCCAGCAGCCGGACTAGCGGGAAGGGTGAGCAGTTCTTC
>TRBD2|TRBJ2-5|few|TRBV3-1
CASSQGSSGQETQYF
TGTGCCAGCAGCCAGGGATCTAGCGGACAAGAGACCCAGTACTTC
>NA|TRBJ2-4|few|TRBV4-1
CASSQGGATIQYF
TGCGCCAGCAGCCAAGGGGGAGCTACCATTCAGTACTTC
>NA|TRBJ1-4|NA|TRBV20-1
CSARDTQTNEKLFF
TGCAGTGCTAGAGATACACAAACTAATGAAAAACTGTTTTTT
>NA|TRBJ1-5|NA|TRBV4-3
CASSRDRTGSNQPQHF
TGCGCCAGCAGCCGAGACAGGACGGGGAGCAATCAGCCCCAGCATTTT
>NA|TRBJ1-5|NA|TRBV7-2
CASSLLGGHQPQHF
TGTGCCAGCAGCTTACTGGGGGGGCATCAGCCCCAGCATTTT
>NA|TRBJ2-2|NA|TRBV6-1
CAIPKDTLTGELFF
TGTGCCATCCCCAAAGACACCCTCACCGGGGAGCTGTTTTTT
>NA|TRBJ2-7|few|TRBV11-2
CASSDALRPNLYEQYF
TGTGCCAGCAGCGACGCTTTGCGCCCGAACCTCTACGAGCAGTACTTC
>TRBD1|TRBJ2-4|few|TRBV5-4
CATGQGANIQYF
TGTGCCACCGGACAGGGGGCAAACATTCAGTACTTC
>TRBD1|TRBJ1-3|few|TRBV6-1
CASSLKHRTGAGNTIYF
TGTGCCAGCAGTCTTAAGCACAGAACAGGGGCCGGAAACACCATATATTTT
>NA|TRBJ2-3|few|TRBV11-3
CASSLRRGFGGNTQYF
TGCGCCAGCAGCCTACGCCGAGGTTTTGGGGGGAATACGCAGTATTTT
>NA|TRBJ2-2|NA|TRBV7-9
CACPPVGDGTGELFF
TGTGCCTGCCCCCCGGTGGGAGACGGCACCGGGGAGCTGTTTTTT
>NA|TRBJ2-3|NA|TRBV6-5
CASSYSTSGAVGPDTQYF
TGTGCCAGCAGTTACTCAACGTCTGGAGCGGTAGGCCCAGATACGCAGTATTTT
>NA|TRBJ1-2|NA|TRBV12-3/TRBV12-4
CASSPGTLGYTF
TGTGCCAGCAGTCCCGGGACTCTCGGCTACACCTTC
>NA|TRBJ2-7|few|TRBV5-4
CASSLELNEQYF
TGTGCCAGCAGCTTGGAACTAAACGAGCAGTACTTC
>NA|TRBJ2-5|NA|TRBV25-1
CASSEPSVLQETQYF
TGTGCTAGCAGTGAACCTAGCGTCCTCCAAGAGACCCAGTACTTC
>TRBD1|TRBJ1-5|few|TRBV19
CASSSPGQGLNQPQHF
TGTGCCAGTAGTTCACCGGGACAGGGGCTCAATCAGCCCCAGCATTTT
>TRBD1|TRBJ1-2|once|TRBV7-2
CASSLAGTAPTVYGYTF
TGTGCCAGCAGCTTAGCTGGGACAGCTCCTACGGTCTATGGCTACACCTTC
>NA|TRBJ2-1|few|TRBV27
CASSPVPLTASSYNEQFF
TGTGCCAGCAGTCCCGTCCCTTTAACGGCAAGCTCCTACAATGAGCAGTTCTTC
>TRBD2|TRBJ2-5|few|TRBV20-1
CSATGAGGETQYF
TGCAGTGCTACGGGGGCGGGAGGGGAGACCCAGTACTTC